Shown below are 4 T cell receptor beta chains from a single sample sequenced in a study of patients and donors after allogeneic stem cell transplantation. TCRdb redid the calling of the RT-PCR reads with MiXCR, one entry per CDR3 protein. The sample carries approximately 170,000 distinct CDR3 sequences, 25% to 35% recorded once. The sample was blood, either unsorted or a sorted T cell fraction (not recorded which). These receptors were collected from a human donor who was either an allogeneic HSCT recipient or a stem cell or donor lymphocyte infusion donor (not recorded which). It is not recorded whose cells these are; they may come from a transplant donor.

This clonotype has more than one count but fewer than ten. The V and J genes are TRBV7-9 and TRBJ2-1; D is unresolved. The germline V gene encodes CDR1 SEHNR and CDR2 FQNEAQ (reference sequence). The CDR3 is 15 amino acids. V dropped 8 bases and J dropped 2 bases, with 16 bases sitting between them. The DNA of the CDR3 is TGTGCCAGCCTCTCAGAGTCCTTTGCCTACAATGAGCAGTTCTTC. It encodes CASLSESFAYNEQFF.

J is TRBJ2-4 and V is TRBV20-1, with D tentatively TRBD2 (6 bases). CDR1 and CDR2 from the germline V gene are DFQATT and SNEGSKA (reference sequence). The CDR3 contains 14 residues. Deletions cut 3 bases from V and 9 bases from J, with 18 bases between. Written as DNA, the CDR3 is TGCAGTGCTAGCACTAGCTGGCCCCTGAGCATTCAGTACTTC. This gives the protein CSASTSWPLSIQYF.

This chain links TRBV20-1 with TRBJ2-7, with 7 bases matching TRBD1. Germline V CDR1 and CDR2: DFQATT, SNEGSKA (reference sequence). The CDR3 length is 12 residues. J gave up 4 bases and V 4 bases, and 4 bases lay outside the gene matches. CDR3 loop: CSATGTVYEQYF. CDR3 bases: TGCAGTGCTACCGGGACAGTGTACGAGCAGTACTTC.

The chain employs TRBV7-2 and TRBJ2-6; D ambiguous. The V end lost 5 bases, the J end lost 0 bases, and 11 bases lay between the germline ends. The CDR3 covers 16 residues. Germline V lookup: CDR1 SGHTA, CDR2 FQGNSA. The CDR3 here is CASSQGSGSGANVLTF. The CDR3 region has the DNA TGTGCCAGCAGCCAAGGAAGTGGCTCTGGGGCCAACGTCCTGACTTTC.